The 14 T cell receptor beta chains given below trace back to one sample, sequenced in a study of blood T cell repertoires in COVID-19. Using immunoSEQ multiplex PCR, the repertoire was profiled, and TCRdb retains in-frame clones only, with some absent. Here the sample spans about 200,000 clones, roughly 84% being singletons. Sequencing input: PBMCs or T cells enriched from blood (not recorded which). The receptors originated from a man between 35 and 55 years old who had recovered from COVID-19.

The genes are TRBV6-6 and TRBJ2-2, with 7 nucleotides matching TRBD1. Germline V gene lookup returns CDR1 MNHNY and CDR2 SVGAGI (reference sequence). The CDR3 contains 15 residues. Trimming at V came to 6 bases and at J to 5 bases, leaving 9 bases not matched to a gene. The CDR3 loop reads CASSNRGQITGELFF. In nucleotides, the CDR3 is TGTGCCAGCAGCAACAGGGGACAGATAACCGGGGAGCTGTTTTTT.

This rearrangement joins TRBV5-5 to TRBJ1-4; D is possibly TRBD1 (6 bases). Germline V gene data show CDR1 as SGHKS and CDR2 as YYEKEE (reference sequence). The V end lost 2 bases, the J end lost 0 bases, and 8 bases lay between the germline ends. The length of the CDR3 is 15 residues. CDR3 loop: CASSFSGATNEKLFF. CDR3 nucleotide sequence: TGTGCCAGCAGCTTCTCAGGGGCAACTAATGAAAAACTGTTTTTT.

This clone was counted between two and nine times. The chain employs TRBV5-8 and TRBJ1-1; D gene unclear. The germline V gene encodes CDR1 SGHTS and CDR2 YDEGEE. Deletions cut 0 bases from V and 6 bases from J, with 9 bases between. The CDR3 consists of 13 residues. Here the CDR3 reads CASSLAGVPEAFF. The CDR3 DNA reads as TGTGCCAGCAGCTTGGCGGGTGTACCTGAAGCTTTCTTT.

The chain links TRBV5-1 to TRBJ2-7, with D perhaps matching TRBD1 (5 bases). Germline CDR1 SGHRS, CDR2 YFSETQ. V dropped 1 base and J dropped 0 bases, with 17 bases sitting between them. This CDR3 region has 17 residues. CDR3 bases: TGCGCCAGCAGCTTGTCGATCGACAGCCTCAGCTCCTACGAGCAGTACTTC. This gives the protein CASSLSIDSLSSYEQYF.

The chain carries TRBV28 and TRBJ2-7; D not resolved. Germline values: CDR1 MDHEN, CDR2 SYDVKM. Trimming left V 6 bases short and J 1 base short, with 13 bases between. The CDR3 spans 14 residues. The CDR3 is CASSSQSSSYEQYF. CDR3 nucleotide sequence: TGTGCCAGCAGCTCACAGTCTTCGTCCTACGAGCAGTACTTC.

The V and J genes are TRBV20-1 and TRBJ2-1, with 7 bases that match TRBD1. The V segment lost 3 bases and the J segment 8 bases; nucleotides outside the gene matches: 10. The CDR3 has 14 residues. The V gene's germline CDR1 is DFQATT and CDR2 SNEGSKA (reference sequence). Here the CDR3 DNA reads TGCAGTGCTAGTACAGGGGCCGCCGGTGATGAGCAGTTCTTC. Translated: CSASTGAAGDEQFF.

CDR3 sequence reads: CAWSGQVQDEQFF. DNA for the CDR3: TGTGCCTGGAGTGGACAGGTACAAGATGAGCAGTTCTTC. The chain carries TRBV30 and TRBJ2-1; tentative D call: TRBD1 (6 bases). V was pared by 1 base and J by 8 bases, with 12 bases between. CDR3 size: 13 residues. CDR1 is GTSNPN, CDR2 SVGIG, per germline (reference sequence).

CDR3 sequence: CASSEASSGAKTQYF. The CDR3 DNA reads as TGTGCCAGCAGTGAAGCGAGTAGCGGGGCCAAGACCCAGTACTTC. This sequence joins TRBV2 and TRBJ2-5, with TRBD2 matching 8 bases. CDR3 size: 15 residues. CDR1 is SNHLY, CDR2 FYNNEI, per germline. Trimming took 0 bases from V and 6 from J; bases not matched to a gene: 6.

The J gene is TRBJ1-2, the V gene TRBV29-1; the D gene is possibly TRBD1 (6 bases). The germline CDR1 and CDR2 sequences are SQVTM and ANQGSEA. The CDR3 loop spans 14 amino acids. V was pared by 3 bases and J by 4 bases, with 15 bases between. The CDR3 loop is CSVETEDRPYGYTF. CDR3 DNA: TGCAGCGTTGAGACCGAGGACAGACCCTATGGCTACACCTTC.

The sample holds a few counts of this clone. The V gene is TRBV28, the J gene TRBJ1-3; D is unresolved. Trimming took off 3 bases at V and 0 bases at J, with 12 bases between the two ends. This CDR3 comprises 16 residues. Germline assignment: CDR1 MDHEN and CDR2 SYDVKM. The chain's CDR3 is CASSFSRASSGNTIYF. In nucleotides, the CDR3 is TGTGCCAGCAGTTTTTCTCGAGCGAGCTCTGGAAACACCATATATTTT.

CDR3 nucleotide sequence: TGTGCCAGCAGGACAACCGGGACAGCGGGCGAGCAGTACTTC. Its protein is CASRTTGTAGEQYF. V usage is TRBV28 and J usage is TRBJ2-7; D possibly corresponds to TRBD1 (7 bases). The germline CDR1 and CDR2 sequences are MDHEN and SYDVKM. CDR3 size: 14 residues. With 6 bases removed from V and 6 bases from J, the gap between germline ends came to 18 bases.

The gene calls are TRBV27 and TRBJ2-3, with 9 bases fitting TRBD1. V shed 4 bases and J 2 bases; nucleotides not matched to a gene: 10. Germline CDR1 reads MNHEY; CDR2 reads SMNVEV (reference sequence). CDR3 length: 17 amino acids. The CDR3 bases are TGTGCCAGCAGTTCCCGTCGGACAGGGGCTGTCACAGATACGCAGTATTTT. Protein product: CASSSRRTGAVTDTQYF.

The chain has TRBV9 and TRBJ2-3, with 8 bases aligning to TRBD2. This CDR3 is built from 16 residues. After removal of 4 bases from V and 5 bases from J, the junction contained 12 bases not matched to a gene. The germline CDR1 and CDR2 sequences are SGDLS and YYNGEE. This CDR3 reads CASSPFGAGEEDTQYF. The CDR3 DNA follows: TGTGCCAGCAGCCCCTTCGGAGCGGGAGAGGAAGATACGCAGTATTTT.

The J gene is TRBJ1-2, the V gene TRBV19; the D is unclear. This CDR3 is built from 14 residues. The V gene lost 8 bases and the J gene lost 0 bases, with 13 bases spanning the gap. Germline V lookup: CDR1 LNHDA, CDR2 SQIVND (reference sequence). In DNA, the CDR3 is TGTGCCAGTCATTCGACTCAAGCTAACTATGGCTACACCTTC. Translating gives CASHSTQANYGYTF.